This T cell receptor (beta chain) was documented in a study of blood T cell repertoires in COVID-19. As for the study in general: Sources were T cells, B-cell-depleted T cells, or PBMCs; the material itself was cDNA or gDNA.

Trimming shortened V by 8 bases and J by 4 bases, and 6 bases separated the two germline ends. The CDR3 runs to 12 residues. Authors' processing steps: The assay estimated nucleated cells by amplifying reference gene primers. Repertoires were generated with immunoSEQ multiplex PCR, while TCRdb's copy carries only in-frame clones and drops some. That table supplies the V and J calls and clone size; D and trimming were determined from the DNA. The table includes about 140,000 clones, more than 75% detected once. The receptor was derived from a human donor in a cohort sampled during active COVID-19. The J gene is TRBJ2-6, the V gene TRBV12-3 or TRBV12-4; unclear D gene. Specimen: peripheral blood. The CDR3 DNA is TGTGCCAGCCGCCAGGGGGCCAACGTCCTGACTTTC. Encoded protein: CASRQGANVLTF.